Below, 24 T cell receptor beta chains from the same sample are listed, as sequenced in a study of T cells in Graves' hyperthyroidism and ophthalmopathy. Authors of the study amplified TCR beta CDR3 regions from RNA transcripts. HTBI primers drove first-round RT-PCR of the TCR CDR3. TCRdb reanalysed the multiplex PCR reads using MiXCR and keeps one entry per CDR3 protein. The data hold around 580,000 distinct CDR3 sequences, with approximately 15% observed a single time. Material for sequencing was blood. These receptors all stem from a woman in her late teens or twenties with Graves' hyperthyroidism.

The chain recombines TRBV3-1 with TRBJ2-4, with 10 bases identical to TRBD1. Germline CDR1 and CDR2: LGHDT and YNNKEL (reference sequence). This CDR3 contains 16 residues. Trimming cost V 1 base and J 7 bases; bases outside gene matches: 7. CDR3 loop: CASSQVVTGGLNIQYF. As DNA, the CDR3 is TGTGCCAGCAGCCAAGTGGTGACAGGGGGCCTGAACATTCAGTACTTC.

At least ten counts were recorded for this clonotype. The gene calls are TRBV3-1 and TRBJ2-3; D gene uncertain. Germline V gives CDR1 LGHDT, CDR2 YNNKEL (reference sequence). This CDR3 is 14 amino acids long. Between the trimmed V and J ends, which lost 0 bases and 1 base, there was a span of 5 bases. CDR3 in amino acids: CASSQEERTDTQYF. CDR3 bases: TGTGCCAGCAGCCAAGAAGAACGCACAGATACGCAGTATTTT.

There are many counts of this clonotype. The rearrangement uses TRBV7-9 and TRBJ2-5; D could derive from TRBD1 or TRBD2 (7 bases each). Germline V gene lookup returns CDR1 SEHNR and CDR2 FQNEAQ (reference sequence). This CDR3 contains 15 residues. Trimming took off 8 bases at V and 2 bases at J, with 18 bases between the two ends. CDR3 region: CASVAQGGWQETQYF. CDR3 nucleotide sequence: TGTGCCAGCGTCGCCCAGGGGGGGTGGCAAGAGACCCAGTACTTC.

This clonotype came up many times. This sequence joins TRBV6-2 or TRBV6-3 and TRBJ1-5, with D unresolved. Looked up from germline, CDR1 is MNHEY and CDR2 is SVGEGT. Trimming removed 5 bases from V and 0 bases from J, with 14 bases in between. The CDR3 extends over 16 amino acids. CDR3 sequence (DNA): TGTGCCAGCAGTCAACGACTGACGAATAGCAATCAGCCCCAGCATTTT. Translating it yields CASSQRLTNSNQPQHF.

This clonotype was counted many times. V gene TRBV28 combines with J gene TRBJ2-3; 10 nucleotides agree with TRBD1. The germline V gene has CDR1 MDHEN and CDR2 SYDVKM. The V and J ends lost 4 bases and 2 bases, in that order; junction bases with no gene match: 3. This CDR3 region has 15 residues. The CDR3 spells CASSSGQGVTDTQYF. The CDR3 DNA follows: TGTGCCAGCAGTTCTGGACAGGGGGTCACAGATACGCAGTATTTT.

V usage is TRBV6-2 or TRBV6-3 and J usage is TRBJ1-3; D is unclear. With 0 bases removed from V and 0 bases from J, the gap between germline ends came to 6 bases. The germline gives CDR1 MNHEY, CDR2 SVGEGT. The CDR3 covers 15 residues. CDR3 sequence (DNA): TGTGCCAGCAGTTACTCGAGTCGCTCTGGAAACACCATATATTTT. Translation gives CASSYSSRSGNTIYF.

The gene calls are TRBV5-1 and TRBJ2-1; TRBD1 matches 7 bases. Germline V lookup: CDR1 SGHRS, CDR2 YFSETQ. J was trimmed by 4 bases and V by 0 bases; bases with no gene match: 1. The CDR3 contains 14 residues. CDR3 sequence (DNA): TGCGCCAGCAGCTTGGCGGGACAGTACAATGAGCAGTTCTTC. Translation gives CASSLAGQYNEQFF.

The J gene is TRBJ2-1, the V gene TRBV20-1; 9 bases line up with TRBD2. The CDR3 contains 16 residues. V trimming: 2 bases; J trimming: 8 bases; junction bases outside the gene matches: 13. Germline V lookup: CDR1 DFQATT, CDR2 SNEGSKA (reference sequence). The CDR3 loop reads CSARRAGGHLNYEQFF. CDR3 nucleotide sequence: TGCAGTGCTAGAAGGGCGGGGGGGCATCTTAACTATGAGCAGTTCTTC.

The table lists this clonotype with many counts. The rearrangement uses TRBV11-2 and TRBJ2-5; 9 nucleotides align to TRBD2. The junction had 4 bases not matched to a gene; V was cut back by 5 bases and J by 3 bases. This CDR3 contains 14 residues. Germline V gene lookup returns CDR1 SGHAT and CDR2 FQNNGV. The CDR3 bases are TGTGCCAGCAGCCCTCGACTAGCGGAAGAGACCCAGTACTTC. Encoded protein: CASSPRLAEETQYF.

The chain employs TRBV7-2 and TRBJ1-2, with 10 nucleotides matching TRBD1. Trimming took 1 base from V and 10 from J; bases not matched to a gene: 6. The CDR3 totals 14 residues. Germline V gives CDR1 SGHTA, CDR2 FQGNSA. CDR3 bases: TGTGCCAGCAGCTTAGACGGGACAGGGGCAAACTACACCTTC. This gives the protein CASSLDGTGANYTF. Supplemented by reference TRBV7-2 and TRBJ1-2, the full variable domain reads GAGVSQSPSNKVTEKGKDVELRCDPISGHTALYWYRQSLGQGLEFLIYFQGNSAPDKSGLPSDRFSAERTGGSVSTLTIQRTQQEDSAVYLCASSLDGTGANYTFGSGTRLTVV.

Many counts were recorded for this clonotype. J is TRBJ1-2 and V is TRBV7-9; D ambiguous. This CDR3 spans 13 amino acids. V lost 5 bases to trimming and J lost 7 bases, with 14 bases between them. CDR1 and CDR2 from the germline V gene are SEHNR and FQNEAQ (reference sequence). The CDR3 DNA is TGTGCCAGCAGCCGAGCTGGCTTGGGTGGCTACACCTTC. Residues: CASSRAGLGGYTF. Full variable domain (rest looked up from reference TRBV7-9 and TRBJ1-2): DTGVSQNPRHKITKRGQNVTFRCDPISEHNRLYWYRQTLGQGPEFLTYFQNEAQLEKSRLLSDRFSAERPKGSFSTLEIQRTEQGDSAMYLCASSRAGLGGYTFGSGTRLTVV.

The chain joins TRBV5-1 to TRBJ2-3; D gene unclear. Trimming left V 5 bases short and J 3 bases short, with 16 bases between. Looked up from germline, CDR1 is SGHRS and CDR2 is YFSETQ. The CDR3 spans 15 residues. CDR3 in DNA: TGCGCCAGCAGTTGGGCGGACCCCTGGACAGATACGCAGTATTTT. Encoded protein: CASSWADPWTDTQYF.

The V call is TRBV10-3, the J call TRBJ2-1; 13 bases map to TRBD2. Germline V gene sequence: CDR1 ENHRY, CDR2 SYGVKD. The junction had 13 bases not matched to a gene; V was cut back by 6 bases and J by 8 bases. The CDR3 length is 17 residues. In DNA form, the CDR3 reads TGTGCCATCAGCGGGTACAAGACTAGCGGGGGGATCGATGAGCAGTTCTTC. Its translation is CAISGYKTSGGIDEQFF.

In this sample, this clonotype turned up a few times. Here the CDR3 DNA reads TGCAGTGCTAGTGAGGCCTCTTCCCCAACCTTC. Translation: CSASEASSPTF. J is TRBJ1-2 and V is TRBV20-1; D not resolved. Trimming stripped 3 bases from V and 14 bases from J, with 16 bases between. The germline V gene has CDR1 DFQATT and CDR2 SNEGSKA (reference sequence). The length of the CDR3 is 11 residues.

V usage is TRBV18 and J usage is TRBJ1-3; D is unresolved. The CDR3 sequence is 14 residues long. Per the germline V gene, CDR1 is KGHSH and CDR2 is LQKENI. Trimming cost V 4 bases and J 3 bases, with 10 bases left between them. Here the CDR3 reads CASSLREFGNTIYF. The CDR3 coding sequence is TGTGCCAGCTCACTGCGGGAGTTTGGAAACACCATATATTTT.

This clonotype was counted ten times or more. The rearrangement uses TRBV7-9 and TRBJ2-5; D ambiguous. The CDR3 loop spans 18 amino acids. The V end lost 4 bases, the J end lost 2 bases, and 23 bases lay between the germline ends. The germline CDR1 and CDR2 sequences are SEHNR and FQNEAQ (reference sequence). CDR3 in amino acids: CASSSPPVSGSVQETQYF. CDR3 bases: TGTGCCAGCAGCTCCCCTCCAGTTTCTGGAAGCGTACAAGAGACCCAGTACTTC.

This clonotype was counted many times. The chain joins TRBV20-1 to TRBJ2-3; a possible D gene is TRBD2 (7 bases). Looked up from germline, CDR1 is DFQATT and CDR2 is SNEGSKA (reference sequence). The CDR3 runs 13 residues. V dropped 6 bases and J dropped 3 bases, with 13 bases sitting between them. The CDR3 bases are TGCAGTGCCGAGGGGGGGGCGACAGATACGCAGTATTTT. Translated: CSAEGGATDTQYF.

This clonotype was seen repeatedly, ten times or more. The CDR3 spells CSATVTSMLIDTQYF. In DNA form, the CDR3 reads TGCAGTGCTACCGTGACTAGCATGTTGATCGATACGCAGTATTTT. This rearrangement joins TRBV20-1 to TRBJ2-3; 7 positions match TRBD2. Germline CDR1 and CDR2: DFQATT and SNEGSKA (reference sequence). This CDR3 contains 15 residues. The ends lost 4 bases at V and 6 bases at J; junction bases unmatched: 13.

The chain combines TRBV19 with TRBJ2-1, with D maybe TRBD2 (6 bases). The CDR3 runs 17 residues. Germline V gene data show CDR1 as LNHDA and CDR2 as SQIVND (reference sequence). V was clipped by 3 bases and J by 3 bases, with 18 bases between them. CDR3 region: CASSMTPGGGSYNEQFF. CDR3 DNA sequence: TGTGCCAGTAGTATGACCCCCGGGGGTGGAAGCTACAATGAGCAGTTCTTC.

This clonotype was detected many times. The chain employs TRBV12-3 or TRBV12-4 and TRBJ2-3; a possible D gene is TRBD1 (6 bases). CDR3 length: 14 amino acids. V was cut by 5 bases and J by 4 bases, with 13 bases left in between. The CDR3 region is CASSLRGGADTQYF. For the CDR3, the DNA is TGTGCCAGCAGTCTCAGGGGTGGCGCAGATACGCAGTATTTT.

This clonotype was counted ten times or more. The chain joins TRBV28 to TRBJ2-7; perhaps TRBD1 as D (6 bases). Germline CDR1 is MDHEN and CDR2 is SYDVKM. This CDR3 contains 12 residues. Trimming cost V 7 bases and J 6 bases, with 13 bases left between them. The CDR3 DNA sequence: TGTGCCAGCACCCCCGACAGGTCCGAGCAGTACTTC. Translating gives CASTPDRSEQYF.

The chain joins TRBV4-1 to TRBJ2-1, with 10 bases lining up with TRBD1. V lost 4 bases, J lost 4 bases, and 7 bases stayed unmatched. Looked up from germline, CDR1 is MGHRA and CDR2 is YSYEKL. This CDR3 is built from 16 residues. The CDR3 DNA is TGCGCCAGCAGCCCCTCCGGGACAGGGGAATACAATGAGCAGTTCTTC. This encodes CASSPSGTGEYNEQFF.

V gene TRBV6-5 combines with J gene TRBJ2-1; perhaps D is TRBD1 or TRBD2 (5 bases each). The CDR3 has 17 residues. Germline V gives CDR1 MNHEY, CDR2 SVGAGI. V was pared by 0 bases and J by 4 bases, with 16 bases between. The CDR3 loop is CASSYSATSGTYNEQFF. CDR3 DNA sequence: TGTGCCAGCAGTTACTCGGCAACCTCCGGGACGTACAATGAGCAGTTCTTC.

This clonotype was recorded many times. The chain employs TRBV6-5 and TRBJ1-4; D not certain. The V end was cut by 3 bases, the J end by 3 bases, with 8 bases between. The CDR3 length is 14 residues. CDR1 MNHEY and CDR2 SVGAGI come from the germline V gene. For the CDR3, the DNA is TGTGCCAGCAGTTATCAGAAGGCTAATGAAAAACTGTTTTTT. This encodes CASSYQKANEKLFF.